This note documents a single TCR beta chain sequence. Antigen: not known. One base away lies a much larger clone, so this may be a sequencing read error. Hyperthyroidism was newly diagnosed in patients aged 18 to 65 (duration under 2 months). The authors took PBMCs from 10 ml fresh peripheral blood. This record belongs to a study of T cells in Graves' hyperthyroidism and ophthalmopathy. Overall study results and limits: Blood also contained most expanded thyroid clonotypes above 0.001. Ophthalmopathy was separated from stable hyperthyroidism by a 13 V-J model.

TCR beta CDR3 sequences were amplified from RNA transcripts. HTBI primers were the set used in a first-round RT-PCR of the TCR CDR3. One entry per CDR3 protein results from TCRdb running MiXCR on the multiplex PCR reads. Of approximately 870,000 distinct CDR3 sequences detected, around 39% appear once; the ten largest clones hold around 9.3%. The sequence came from a man in his late teens or twenties with Graves' hyperthyroidism. Sequenced material: blood.

The CDR3 DNA sequence: TGTGCCAGCAGTGGTGGAGTCAGGGTACAAACTGAAGCTTTCTTT. Translating gives CASSGGVRVQTEAFF. V usage is TRBV2 and J usage is TRBJ1-1, with D possibly matching TRBD1 (5 bases). Trimming shortened V by 4 bases and J by 5 bases, and 17 bases separated the two germline ends. CDR1 is SNHLY, CDR2 FYNNEI, per germline. The CDR3 is 15 residues long.